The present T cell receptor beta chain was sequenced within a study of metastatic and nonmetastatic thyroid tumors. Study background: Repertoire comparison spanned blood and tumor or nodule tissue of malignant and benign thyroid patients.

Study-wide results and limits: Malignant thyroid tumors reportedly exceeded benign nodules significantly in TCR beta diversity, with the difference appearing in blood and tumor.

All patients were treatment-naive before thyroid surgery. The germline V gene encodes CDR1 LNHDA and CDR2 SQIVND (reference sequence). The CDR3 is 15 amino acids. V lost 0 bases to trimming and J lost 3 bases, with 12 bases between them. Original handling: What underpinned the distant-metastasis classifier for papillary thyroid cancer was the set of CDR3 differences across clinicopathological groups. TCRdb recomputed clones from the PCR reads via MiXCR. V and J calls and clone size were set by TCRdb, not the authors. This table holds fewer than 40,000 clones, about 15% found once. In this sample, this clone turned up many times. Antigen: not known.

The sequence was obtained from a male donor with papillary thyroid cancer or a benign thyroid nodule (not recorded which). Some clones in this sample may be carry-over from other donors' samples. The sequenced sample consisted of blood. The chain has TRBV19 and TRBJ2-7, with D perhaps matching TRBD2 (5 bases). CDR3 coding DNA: TGTGCCAGTAGTATAGATCGGACCCGGGGCTACGAGCAGTACTTC. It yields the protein CASSIDRTRGYEQYF. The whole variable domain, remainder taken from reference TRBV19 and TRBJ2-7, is DGGITQSPKYLFRKEGQNVTLSCEQNLNHDAMYWYRQDPGQGLRLIYYSQIVNDFQKGDIAEGYSVSREKKESFPLTVTSAQKNPTAFYLCASSIDRTRGYEQYFGPGTRLTVT.